This TCR beta chain was retrieved from a study of cytomegalovirus exposure and HLA in healthy donors. With 60 Vbeta and 13 Jbeta primers, the PCR was carried out. Measured with immunoSEQ multiplex PCR; TCRdb has only the in-frame clones, and not every one. The sample includes about 160,000 clones, around 77% of them seen just once. Overall study findings and caveats: It was reported in a later analysis that an Asian-associated ancestry cluster showed fewer N-insertions than the approximately 670-donor mean. Sequence variants that were highly shared formed a cluster that was likely a sequencing artifact.

A remark on this clone: What it recognizes is unknown.

Germline V gives CDR1 SGHRS, CDR2 YFSETQ. Trimming shortened V by 2 bases and J by 2 bases, and 7 bases separated the two germline ends. The CDR3 covers 13 residues. This clonotype originated in a woman in her 30s in good health and CMV-seronegative. Sequencing input: PBMCs. The chain links TRBV5-1 to TRBJ1-1, with D hard to call. In DNA form, the CDR3 reads TGCGCCAGCAGCTTACAGATTAACACTGAAGCTTTCTTT. It codes for CASSLQINTEAFF.